Included here is one T cell receptor beta chain sequence, with context. Its antigen is not identified. The record originates from a study of cytomegalovirus exposure and HLA in healthy donors. The PCR made use of 60 Vbeta and 13 Jbeta primers. The protocol was immunoSEQ multiplex PCR, while the TCRdb copy is restricted to in-frame clones and leaves out a portion. The sample lists fewer than 200,000 clones, roughly 80% occurring once. Germline CDR1 and CDR2: MDHEN and SYDVKM. The CDR3 has 15 residues. Trimming removed 6 bases from V and 0 bases from J, with 15 bases in between. Findings and limits, study-wide: There were 150 to 200 TCR beta chains listed as cytomegalovirus-associated. A prior analysis recorded that most TCR beta V segments were productive about 87% or about 30% of the time.

This clonotype was obtained from a young woman in good health and CMV-seronegative. Sequences were obtained from PBMCs. This rearrangement joins TRBV28 to TRBJ2-7; TRBD2 is a possible D gene (6 bases). CDR3 nucleotides: TGTGCCAGCAGCTCAAGCGGGCTAGACTCCTACGAGCAGTACTTC. This encodes CASSSSGLDSYEQYF.